This T cell receptor (beta chain) was obtained from a study of blood T cell repertoires in COVID-19. Study-level information: Spain, Italy and the United States supplied samples that represented acute and convalescent COVID-19. T cells, B-cell-depleted T cells, or PBMCs supplied cDNA or gDNA.

This clone turned up a few times. Original methodology: For nucleated cells, counts were estimated from reference gene primer amplification. TCRdb's table, derived via immunoSEQ multiplex PCR, lists solely in-frame clones and lacks some. V, J and clone size reflect that table, while D and trimming were determined from the DNA. This table holds more than 250,000 clones, around 90% found once. Germline-derived CDR1 and CDR2 are KGHSH and LQKENI. J gave up 8 bases and V 0 bases, and 3 bases lay outside the gene matches. This CDR3 has 15 residues. This clonotype was obtained from a man younger than 30 who had recovered from COVID-19. Sequenced material: peripheral blood. J is TRBJ2-1 and V is TRBV18; the match to TRBD2 covers 11 bases. Here the CDR3 reads CASSPPSGRDYEQFF. For the CDR3, the DNA is TGTGCCAGCTCACCACCTAGCGGGAGGGATTATGAGCAGTTCTTC.